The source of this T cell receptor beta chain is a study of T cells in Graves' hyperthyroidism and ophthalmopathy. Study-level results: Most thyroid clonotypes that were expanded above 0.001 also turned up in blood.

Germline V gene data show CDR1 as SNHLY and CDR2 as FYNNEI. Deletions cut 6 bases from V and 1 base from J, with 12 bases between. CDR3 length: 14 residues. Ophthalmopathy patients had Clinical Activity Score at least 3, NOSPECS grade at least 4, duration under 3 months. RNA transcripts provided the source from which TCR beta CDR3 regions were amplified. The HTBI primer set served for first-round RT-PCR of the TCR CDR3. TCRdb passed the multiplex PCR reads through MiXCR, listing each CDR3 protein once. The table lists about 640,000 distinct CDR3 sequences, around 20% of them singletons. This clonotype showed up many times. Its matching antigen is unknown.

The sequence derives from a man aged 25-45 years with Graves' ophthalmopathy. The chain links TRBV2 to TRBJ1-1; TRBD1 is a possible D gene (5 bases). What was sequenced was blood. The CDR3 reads CASSPQGRNTEAFF. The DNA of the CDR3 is TGTGCCAGCAGCCCTCAGGGCCGGAACACTGAAGCTTTCTTT.